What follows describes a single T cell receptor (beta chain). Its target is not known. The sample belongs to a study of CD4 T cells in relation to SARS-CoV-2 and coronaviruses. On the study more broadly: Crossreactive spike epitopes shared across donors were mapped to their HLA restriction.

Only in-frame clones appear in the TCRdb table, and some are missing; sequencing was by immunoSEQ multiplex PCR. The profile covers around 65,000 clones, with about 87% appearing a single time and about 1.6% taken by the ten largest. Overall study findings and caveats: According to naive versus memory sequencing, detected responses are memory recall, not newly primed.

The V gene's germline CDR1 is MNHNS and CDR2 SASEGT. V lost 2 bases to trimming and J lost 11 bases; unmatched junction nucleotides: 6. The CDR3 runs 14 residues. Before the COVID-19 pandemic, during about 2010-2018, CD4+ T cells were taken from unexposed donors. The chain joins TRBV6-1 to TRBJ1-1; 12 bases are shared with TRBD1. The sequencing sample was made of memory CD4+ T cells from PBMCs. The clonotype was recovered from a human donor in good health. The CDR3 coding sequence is TGTGCCAGCAGTGAACCGGGACAGGGGGCTCCTGCTTTCTTT. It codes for CASSEPGQGAPAFF.